This entry describes one T cell receptor beta chain. J lost 5 bases, V lost 4 bases, and 7 bases had no gene match. The germline V gene has CDR1 MNHEY and CDR2 SVGAGI. The CDR3 covers 16 residues. Per the study methods: By means of reference gene primer amplification, nucleated cell counts were estimated. Clones were read by immunoSEQ multiplex PCR, and TCRdb kept only the in-frame ones, dropping some. That table supplies the V and J calls and clone size; D and trimming were determined from the DNA. Of about 140,000 clones listed, 80% are singletons. This entry belongs to a study of blood T cell repertoires in COVID-19.

This clonotype was obtained from a man in his 70s who had recovered from COVID-19. The J gene is TRBJ2-1, the V gene TRBV6-5; 11 nucleotides align to TRBD2. What was sequenced was peripheral blood. The CDR3 bases are TGTGCCAGCAGTTCCTTGACTAGCGGGACCCACAATGAGCAGTTCTTC. Protein: CASSSLTSGTHNEQFF.